This T cell receptor (beta chain) derives from a study of identical twins. MiXCR, run by TCRdb on the 5' RACE reads, gives a single entry per CDR3 protein. Of 550,000 to 700,000 distinct CDR3 sequences in the sample, roughly 9.9% were seen once. This CDR3 has 13 amino acids. The V gene lost 0 bases and the J gene lost 7 bases, with 7 bases spanning the gap. Germline CDR1 is LGHNA and CDR2 is YSLEER. The same data also contributed to another study, on yellow fever vaccine responses in identical twins.

The V call is TRBV4-3, the J call TRBJ2-1; D is undetermined. Material for sequencing was PBMCs. The sequence came from a woman aged 18-35 years in good health. DNA for the CDR3: TGCGCCAGCAGCCAAGATATGGGGAATGAGCAGTTCTTC. Encoded protein: CASSQDMGNEQFF.